The 10 T cell receptor beta chains below were found in one sample sequenced in a study of T-cell reconstitution after alpha-beta-depleted transplantation in children. Unique molecular identifiers were incorporated during preparation of the TCRbeta library. TCRdb re-called the PCR reads with MiXCR, one entry per CDR3 protein. The sample contains almost 500,000 distinct CDR3 sequences, roughly 10% of which appear only once. Sequenced material: PBMCs, taken before TCRalphabeta/CD19-depleted stem cell transplant. The receptors were sampled from a child younger than 10 with inherited bone marrow failure, due to receive a stem cell transplant.

With respect to this clonotype: This may come from a read error, since a much larger clone is one base off. The chain couples TRBV7-9 to TRBJ1-4, with unresolved D. The CDR3 is 12 residues long. Germline lookup yields CDR1 SEHNR and CDR2 FQNEAQ (reference sequence). The CDR3 loop reads CASSTGNERLFF. CDR3 nucleotide sequence: TGTGCCAGCAGCACTGGTAATGAAAGACTGTTTTTT.

This clonotype was seen ten or more times. The rearrangement links TRBV4-3 to TRBJ2-3; a possible D gene is TRBD2 (5 bases). The CDR3 covers 15 residues. Germline V gene sequence: CDR1 LGHNA, CDR2 YSLEER. Between the trimmed V and J ends, which lost 4 bases and 0 bases, there was a span of 11 bases. CDR3 nucleotides: TGCGCCAGCAGCCGCCTAGCATACAGCACAGATACGCAGTATTTT. This codes for CASSRLAYSTDTQYF.

This clonotype occurred many times. The genes are TRBV7-2 and TRBJ2-1, with 7 bases identical to TRBD1. V was pared by 3 bases and J by 9 bases, with 5 bases of the junction left unmatched. The CDR3 covers 13 residues. CDR1 is SGHTA and CDR2 is FQGNSA in the germline V gene. In DNA, the CDR3 is TGTGCCAGCAGCTTTACAGGGGTTGCTGAGCAGTTCTTC. Translating it yields CASSFTGVAEQFF.

This clonotype was seen a few times. This chain links TRBV5-4 with TRBJ2-7, with TRBD1 identical over 9 bases. Germline values: CDR1 SGHNT, CDR2 YYREEE (reference sequence). After removal of 4 bases from V and 2 bases from J, the junction contained 4 bases not matched to a gene. The CDR3 length is 14 residues. As DNA, the CDR3 is TGTGCCAGCAGCATATGGGACAGGGCCTACGAGCAGTACTTC. It codes for CASSIWDRAYEQYF.

This clonotype has a handful of counts. The chain uses TRBV7-6 and TRBJ2-1, with 13 bases aligning to TRBD2. V lost 1 base and J lost 9; bases outside the gene matches: 6. Germline V lookup: CDR1 SGHVS, CDR2 FNYEAQ. CDR3 size: 16 residues. The CDR3 DNA is TGTGCCAGCAGCTTAGAACTAGCGGGAGGGCGGGTTGAGCAGTTCTTC. Amino acid sequence: CASSLELAGGRVEQFF. The full variable domain, its missing parts supplied by reference TRBV7-6 and TRBJ2-1, is GAGVSQSPRYKVTKRGQDVALRCDPISGHVSLYWYRQALGQGPEFLTYFNYEAQQDKSGLPNDRFSAERPEGSISTLTIQRTEQRDSAMYRCASSLELAGGRVEQFFGPGTRLTVL.

The V gene is TRBV7-2, the J gene TRBJ2-7; TRBD2 agrees at 7 bases. The CDR3 is 13 residues long. In germline, CDR1 is SGHTA, CDR2 FQGNSA. V lost 4 bases, J lost 2 bases, and 2 bases stayed unmatched. CDR3 amino acids: CASSWAGAYEQYF. The CDR3 DNA follows: TGTGCCAGCAGCTGGGCGGGAGCCTACGAGCAGTACTTC.

This clonotype was observed at least ten times. The chain combines TRBV7-2 with TRBJ2-5; possibly TRBD2 for D (6 bases). The V end lost 3 bases, the J end lost 7 bases, and 18 bases lay between the germline ends. The CDR3 sequence is 15 residues long. CDR1 SGHTA and CDR2 FQGNSA come from the germline V gene. The DNA of the CDR3 is TGTGCCAGCAGCTTGGGGGGTCTTGTTCTCGGGACCCAGTACTTC. This codes for CASSLGGLVLGTQYF.

Comments on this clonotype: A much larger clone lies one base from this, so it may be a read error. Likely a read error: the CDR3 ends without its conserved phenylalanine or tryptophan. The chain joins TRBV12-3 or TRBV12-4 to TRBJ2-3; 7 nucleotides match TRBD1. The CDR3 length is 15 residues. Unmatched junction bases numbered 4, after V lost 4 bases and J lost 0 bases. The chain's CDR3 is CASSSMDRSTDTQYL. The CDR3 bases are TGTGCCAGCAGTTCTATGGACAGGAGCACAGATACGCAGTATTTA.

This clonotype was observed a handful of times. This chain connects TRBV7-9 to TRBJ2-7; D might be TRBD1 or TRBD2, each matching 5 bases. The V end lost 2 bases, the J end lost 4 bases, and 9 bases lay between the germline ends. Germline V gene lookup returns CDR1 SEHNR and CDR2 FQNEAQ (reference sequence). The CDR3 has 13 amino acids. CDR3 sequence: CASSLNGAYEQYF. CDR3 DNA sequence: TGTGCCAGCAGCTTAAACGGGGCGTACGAGCAGTACTTC.

This clonotype was seen repeatedly, ten times or more. This chain links TRBV4-3 with TRBJ2-5; D gene unclear. The V end was cut by 0 bases, the J end by 4 bases, with 15 bases between. The CDR3 consists of 16 residues. Per the germline V gene, CDR1 is LGHNA and CDR2 is YSLEER. CDR3 sequence reads: CASSQDLAGRPETQYF. The CDR3 bases are TGCGCCAGCAGCCAAGATCTGGCAGGCCGCCCAGAGACCCAGTACTTC.